This T cell receptor (beta chain) was sequenced for a study of blood T cell repertoires in COVID-19. Study background: Donors in the United States, Italy and Spain gave samples during acute or convalescent COVID-19.

There are 13 residues in the CDR3. Germline V gene data show CDR1 as SGDLS and CDR2 as YYNGEE. The V and J ends lost 4 bases and 8 bases respectively, with 13 bases between them. This clone was picked up one time. Measured with immunoSEQ multiplex PCR; TCRdb has only the in-frame clones, and not every one. The data show fewer than 120,000 clones, roughly 87% seen once. This chain connects TRBV9 to TRBJ1-3, with TRBD1 as a possible D gene (5 bases). Material: peripheral blood. The receptor was derived from a human donor in a cohort sampled during active COVID-19. CDR3 nucleotides: TGTGCCAGCAGCACGAGCGGGGGTTACACCATATATTTT. It encodes CASSTSGGYTIYF.